This T cell receptor beta chain stems from a study of graft-versus-host responses after intestinal transplantation. Comments on this clone: Its cognate antigen is unknown.

Repertoires were generated with immunoSEQ multiplex PCR, while TCRdb's copy carries only in-frame clones and drops some. The data show more than 8,000 clones, around 92% seen once. The CDR3 totals 14 residues. Deletions cut 4 bases from V and 4 bases from J, with 14 bases between. Germline CDR1 SGDLS, CDR2 YYNGEE. Findings and limits, study-wide: Present in recipient marrow, GvH clones included some that appeared first in ileum or blood.

The chain combines TRBV9 with TRBJ1-1; D not certain. The origin of this receptor is a human patient who received an intestinal transplant, so some T cells may come from the graft donor. The source material was PBMCs, sampled around 30 days after intestinal transplant. The CDR3 coding sequence is TGTGCCAGCAGCCCCCTAGAGAGGCTCACTGAAGCTTTCTTT. Translated, it gives CASSPLERLTEAFF. Full variable domain (rest looked up from reference TRBV9 and TRBJ1-1): DSGVTQTPKHLITATGQRVTLRCSPRSGDLSVYWYQQSLDQGLQFLIQYYNGEERAKGNILERFSAQQFPDLHSELNLSSLELGDSALYFCASSPLERLTEAFFGQGTRLTVV.